Below, 9 T cell receptor beta chains from the same sample are listed, as sequenced in a study of T-cell memory formation after mild COVID-19. TCRdb re-called the 5' RACE reads through MiXCR, storing one row per CDR3 protein. The sample lists about 430,000 distinct CDR3 sequences; 20% to 25% were seen once. Sequencing was performed on PBMCs or a T cell subset sorted from them (not recorded which). Source of these receptors: an adult woman who had mild COVID-19 (a few samples of this study predate the infection). Cell type and time point are not known.

The gene calls are TRBV6-5 and TRBJ2-5; no reliable D call. Germline assignment: CDR1 MNHEY and CDR2 SVGAGI. V lost 0 bases to trimming and J lost 0 bases, with 8 bases between them. The CDR3 extends over 15 amino acids. The CDR3 here is CASSYSKLYQETQYF. Here the CDR3 DNA reads TGTGCCAGCAGTTACTCGAAGCTGTACCAAGAGACCCAGTACTTC.

This clonotype has just a few counts. The CDR3 here is CGQGVQETQYF. The CDR3 nucleotides are TGCGGGCAGGGGGTTCAAGAGACCCAGTACTTC. The chain couples TRBV29-1 to TRBJ2-5; 7 bases align to TRBD1. The germline CDR1 and CDR2 sequences are SQVTM and ANQGSEA. The CDR3 sequence is 11 residues long.

V usage is TRBV4-1 and J usage is TRBJ1-5; 10 bases are a match to TRBD1. The V and J ends lost 0 bases and 1 base, in that order; junction bases with no gene match: 9. The germline gives CDR1 MGHRA, CDR2 YSYEKL. The CDR3 is 19 residues long. In nucleotides, the CDR3 is TGCGCCAGCAGCCAAGATCGGTTCGGGACAGGGGTCAGCAATCAGCCCCAGCATTTT. This gives the protein CASSQDRFGTGVSNQPQHF.

This clonotype was seen a handful of times. This chain joins TRBV10-3 and TRBJ2-5, with D possibly TRBD1 on 5 matching bases. With 10 bases removed from V and 0 bases from J, the gap between germline ends came to 12 bases. Germline loops: CDR1 ENHRY, CDR2 SYGVKD. The CDR3 covers 13 residues. CDR3 region: CATTSGHQETQYF. The CDR3 coding sequence is TGTGCCACCACATCAGGGCACCAAGAGACCCAGTACTTC.

The chain uses TRBV6-5 and TRBJ2-7; 10 bases are a match to TRBD1. Looked up from germline, CDR1 is MNHEY and CDR2 is SVGAGI. The ends lost 2 bases at V and 4 bases at J; junction bases unmatched: 2. This CDR3 contains 14 residues. The CDR3 DNA sequence: TGTGCCAGCAGTTACGGGACAGGGGTGTACGAGCAGTACTTC. It encodes CASSYGTGVYEQYF.

This clonotype has only a few counts. The rearrangement links TRBV12-3 or TRBV12-4 to TRBJ1-1; 7 bases are shared with TRBD1. The CDR3 has 13 residues. The V gene end was trimmed by 6 bases and the J gene end by 6 bases; junction bases not matched to a gene: 7. CDR3 protein: CASSRTGDAEAFF. The CDR3 DNA follows: TGTGCCAGCAGCCGCACAGGGGATGCTGAAGCTTTCTTT.

The chain combines TRBV6-2 or TRBV6-3 with TRBJ2-1; D is perhaps TRBD2 (5 bases). Trimming removed 2 bases from V and 9 bases from J, with 11 bases in between. Germline lookup yields CDR1 MNHEY and CDR2 SVGEGT. The CDR3 runs to 13 residues. CDR3 protein: CASSYRAEGEQFF. The CDR3 DNA follows: TGTGCCAGCAGTTACCGGGCAGAGGGTGAGCAGTTCTTC.

There are a few counts of this clonotype. V is TRBV27 and J is TRBJ2-3, with D unclear. V lost 4 bases and J lost 0, with 11 bases in between. The CDR3 contains 15 residues. The V gene's germline CDR1 is MNHEY and CDR2 SMNVEV (reference sequence). For the CDR3, the DNA is TGTGCCAGCAGTTCGTACAGCGCTAGCACAGATACGCAGTATTTT. Protein sequence: CASSSYSASTDTQYF.

In this sample, this clonotype turned up many times. The chain carries TRBV11-2 and TRBJ1-3; unclear D gene. V was trimmed by 0 bases and J by 2 bases, leaving 11 bases between them. Germline lookup yields CDR1 SGHAT and CDR2 FQNNGV. CDR3 size: 16 residues. CDR3 loop: CASSLEIWGTGNTIYF. CDR3 nucleotides: TGTGCCAGCAGCTTAGAGATTTGGGGAACTGGAAACACCATATATTTT.